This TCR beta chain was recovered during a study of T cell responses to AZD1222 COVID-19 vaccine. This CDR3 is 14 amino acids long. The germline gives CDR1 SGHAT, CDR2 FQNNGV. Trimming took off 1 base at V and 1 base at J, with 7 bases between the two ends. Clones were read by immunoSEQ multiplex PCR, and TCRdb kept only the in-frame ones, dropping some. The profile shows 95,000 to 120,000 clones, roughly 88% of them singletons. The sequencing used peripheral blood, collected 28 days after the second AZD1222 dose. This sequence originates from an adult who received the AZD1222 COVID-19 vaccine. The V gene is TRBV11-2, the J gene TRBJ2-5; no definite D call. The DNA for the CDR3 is TGTGCCAGCAGCTTAGGTGGAATCCAAGAGACCCAGTACTTC. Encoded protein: CASSLGGIQETQYF.